This T cell receptor (beta chain) came from a study of patients and donors after allogeneic stem cell transplantation. TCRdb reanalysed the RT-PCR reads using MiXCR and keeps one entry per CDR3 protein. This sample carries roughly 960,000 distinct CDR3 sequences, roughly 18% of them seen once, and the ten largest clones take roughly 6.4%. This clonotype was recorded a few times. The specimen was blood, either unsorted or a sorted T cell fraction (not recorded which). The receptor's source is a human donor who was either an allogeneic HSCT recipient or a stem cell or donor lymphocyte infusion donor (not recorded which). It is not recorded whose cells these are; they may come from a transplant donor.

CDR3 sequence (DNA): TGTGCCAGCAGTTTTAGTTTTCAGGGAAGGTATGGCTACACCTTC. Translating it yields CASSFSFQGRYGYTF. The chain couples TRBV12-3 or TRBV12-4 to TRBJ1-2, with D maybe TRBD1 (5 bases). V was trimmed by 3 bases and J by 5 bases, leaving 16 bases between them. The CDR3 loop spans 15 amino acids.